This T cell receptor (beta chain) was recovered during a study of OX40 agonist ivuxolimab in advanced cancers. Study-level points and caveats: Not determined was the antigen specificity of the expanded peripheral T cells. At 0.1 to 3.0 mg/kg and by week 6, CD4+ and CD8+ T cells in the blood had expanded clonally. Individuals who were partial responders at 0.1-3.0 mg/kg had clonal expansion that ranked among the lowest.

A note on this clone: Antigen specificity is unknown.

The V and J ends lost 2 bases and 0 bases respectively, with 7 bases between them. CDR3 length: 13 amino acids. Per germline, CDR1 GTSNPN and CDR2 SVGIG (reference sequence). Sequenced by immunoSEQ multiplex PCR; TCRdb stores in-frame clones only, minus some. Of 90,000 to 100,000 clones in the sample, around 96% were seen once. This chain connects TRBV30 to TRBJ1-2; D perhaps matches TRBD1 (6 bases). The sequencing used CD4+ or CD8+ T cells sorted from blood, collected in a trial of the OX40 agonist ivuxolimab. The sequence came from an adult with an advanced solid tumor such as melanoma, head and neck, liver or kidney cancer. CDR3 coding DNA: TGTGCCTGGAGTAACAGGGCTAACTATGGCTACACCTTC. Protein sequence: CAWSNRANYGYTF.